A selection of T cell receptor beta chains follows, all from one sample in a study of blood T cell repertoires in COVID-19. This table comes from immunoSEQ multiplex PCR, and its TCRdb copy is limited to in-frame clones, with some not included. The table includes more than 300,000 clones, approximately 89% detected once. Sample: PBMCs or T cells enriched from blood (not recorded which). The receptors were gathered from a man aged 35 to 55 in a cohort exposed to, infected with or recovered from COVID-19 (not recorded which). Both conserved end residues are part of each CDR3. Fields, in order: D gene, clone size, V gene, J gene, CDR3 DNA, CDR3 protein. A D gene is named only where the DNA matches it firmly. Not every row has a clone size; where given, it reads once, few, many or a size class.

D gene: TRBD1; clone size: -; V gene: TRBV6-4; J gene: TRBJ1-1; CDR3 DNA: TGTGCCAGCAGTGAGTTACCGGGACAGGGATTTTGGTTT; CDR3 protein: CASSELPGQGFWF
D gene: -; clone size: -; V gene: TRBV6-6; J gene: TRBJ2-3; CDR3 DNA: TGTGCCAGCACCATAGCGGCTAGCACAGATACGCAGTATTTT; CDR3 protein: CASTIAASTDTQYF
D gene: TRBD2; clone size: -; V gene: TRBV4-1; J gene: TRBJ2-2; CDR3 DNA: TGCGCCAGCAGCCGGACGACTACTAGCGCCGGGGAGCTGTTTTTT; CDR3 protein: CASSRTTTSAGELFF
D gene: TRBD1; clone size: once; V gene: TRBV5-4; J gene: TRBJ2-3; CDR3 DNA: TGTGCCAGCAGCGGGGACAGCTCGCAGTATTTT; CDR3 protein: CASSGDSSQYF
D gene: TRBD1; clone size: -; V gene: TRBV5-1; J gene: TRBJ2-1; CDR3 DNA: TGCGCCAGCAGCTTGTTTTGGGGACAGGGGAATGAGCAGTTCTTC; CDR3 protein: CASSLFWGQGNEQFF
D gene: -; clone size: -; V gene: TRBV3-1/TRBV3-2; J gene: TRBJ1-2; CDR3 DNA: TGTGCCAGCAGCCACCAACCCGAGCATGGCTACACCTTC; CDR3 protein: CASSHQPEHGYTF
D gene: -; clone size: -; V gene: TRBV11-2; J gene: TRBJ2-7; CDR3 DNA: TGTGCCAGCAGCTTTAGCGGCTCCTACGAGCAGTACTTC; CDR3 protein: CASSFSGSYEQYF
D gene: -; clone size: once; V gene: TRBV9; J gene: TRBJ2-1; CDR3 DNA: TGTGCCAGCAGCCCAGGGGTGGGGGCTGAGCAGTTCTTC; CDR3 protein: CASSPGVGAEQFF
D gene: -; clone size: -; V gene: TRBV19; J gene: TRBJ2-2; CDR3 DNA: TGTGCCAGTAGTATAGACGGGAGAGACACCGGGGAGCTGTTTTTT; CDR3 protein: CASSIDGRDTGELFF
D gene: TRBD2; clone size: -; V gene: TRBV2; J gene: TRBJ2-1; CDR3 DNA: TGTGCCAGCAGTGAAGGAGCGGGAGACGATGAGCAGTTCTTC; CDR3 protein: CASSEGAGDDEQFF
D gene: -; clone size: few; V gene: TRBV9; J gene: TRBJ1-3; CDR3 DNA: TGTGCCAGCAGCCTTACAGGCCTCGGAAACACCATATATTTT; CDR3 protein: CASSLTGLGNTIYF
D gene: -; clone size: -; V gene: TRBV5-1; J gene: TRBJ2-3; CDR3 DNA: TGCGCCAGCAGCTTGGGACACTCGGTTAGCGTCGATACGCAGTATTTT; CDR3 protein: CASSLGHSVSVDTQYF
D gene: TRBD1; clone size: -; V gene: TRBV6-8; J gene: TRBJ1-6; CDR3 DNA: TGTGCCAGCAGTTACTGGGGCGACAGGGGATCACCCCTCCACTTT; CDR3 protein: CASSYWGDRGSPLHF
D gene: -; clone size: -; V gene: TRBV27; J gene: TRBJ1-6; CDR3 DNA: TGTGCCAGCAGTTACCGCCCGATGGAGGGAAATAATTCACCCCTCCACTTT; CDR3 protein: CASSYRPMEGNNSPLHF
D gene: -; clone size: -; V gene: TRBV19; J gene: TRBJ2-6; CDR3 DNA: TGTGCCAGTAGTCCCCAGGGGTTTCTAAGCTCTGGGGCCAACGTCCTGACTTTC; CDR3 protein: CASSPQGFLSSGANVLTF
D gene: TRBD2; clone size: -; V gene: TRBV2; J gene: TRBJ2-2; CDR3 DNA: TGTGCCAGCGGACAGGGACTAGCGTCCGGGGAGCTGTTTTTT; CDR3 protein: CASGQGLASGELFF
D gene: TRBD1; clone size: once; V gene: TRBV27; J gene: TRBJ2-2; CDR3 DNA: TGTGCCAGCGCTCGCTACACCGGGACAGGGAACACCGGGGAGCTGTTTTTT; CDR3 protein: CASARYTGTGNTGELFF
D gene: TRBD2; clone size: -; V gene: TRBV5-6; J gene: TRBJ2-5; CDR3 DNA: TGTGCCAGCAGCTTGGGACTAGCGGGAGGGCGCGGGACCCAGTACTTC; CDR3 protein: CASSLGLAGGRGTQYF
D gene: TRBD2; clone size: once; V gene: TRBV7-9; J gene: TRBJ2-4; CDR3 DNA: TGTGCCAGCAGCTTAAGTACTAGCGTGTACTTC; CDR3 protein: CASSLSTSVYF
D gene: TRBD2; clone size: -; V gene: TRBV29-1; J gene: TRBJ2-7; CDR3 DNA: TGCAGCGTTGGCAGCGGGAGTTCCTACGAGCAGTACTTC; CDR3 protein: CSVGSGSSYEQYF
D gene: TRBD2; clone size: -; V gene: TRBV7-9; J gene: TRBJ2-7; CDR3 DNA: TGTGCCAGCAGCTCCCGACTAGCGGGGCCCTACGAGCAGTACTTC; CDR3 protein: CASSSRLAGPYEQYF
D gene: TRBD1; clone size: -; V gene: TRBV7-8; J gene: TRBJ2-7; CDR3 DNA: TGTGCCAGCAGGGTGGACAGGGGGTACGAGCAGTACTTC; CDR3 protein: CASRVDRGYEQYF
D gene: TRBD1; clone size: -; V gene: TRBV11-3; J gene: TRBJ1-1; CDR3 DNA: TGTGCCAGCAGCTTAGGACAGGGTGGCACTGAAGCTTTCTTT; CDR3 protein: CASSLGQGGTEAFF
D gene: -; clone size: -; V gene: TRBV28; J gene: TRBJ1-4; CDR3 DNA: TGTGCCAGCAGCGAACAGGGTGTTCATGAAAAACTGTTTTTT; CDR3 protein: CASSEQGVHEKLFF
D gene: TRBD2; clone size: -; V gene: TRBV12-5; J gene: TRBJ2-2; CDR3 DNA: TGTGCTAGTGGTGTTTATAGCGGGAGTTGGCTAACCGGGGAGCTGTTTTTT; CDR3 protein: CASGVYSGSWLTGELFF
D gene: -; clone size: -; V gene: TRBV2; J gene: TRBJ1-1; CDR3 DNA: TGTGCCAGCAGTGAAAAAGGGGCGGCTAACACTGAAGCTTTCTTT; CDR3 protein: CASSEKGAANTEAFF
D gene: TRBD1; clone size: -; V gene: TRBV9; J gene: TRBJ2-5; CDR3 DNA: TGTGCCAGCAGCGTAGAGCGACAGGGTGAGACCCAGTACTTC; CDR3 protein: CASSVERQGETQYF
D gene: TRBD2; clone size: -; V gene: TRBV7-8; J gene: TRBJ2-5; CDR3 DNA: TGTGCCAGCAGCCTGATGGTGGGAGGGGAGACCCAGTACTTC; CDR3 protein: CASSLMVGGETQYF
D gene: -; clone size: once; V gene: TRBV6-5; J gene: TRBJ2-2; CDR3 DNA: TGTGCCAGCAGTTACGACAGGAACACCGGGGAGCTGTTTTTT; CDR3 protein: CASSYDRNTGELFF
D gene: -; clone size: -; V gene: TRBV5-1; J gene: TRBJ1-6; CDR3 DNA: TGCGCCAGCAGCTTTTCGGGTAGTAATTCACCCCTCCACTTT; CDR3 protein: CASSFSGSNSPLHF
D gene: TRBD2; clone size: once; V gene: TRBV30; J gene: TRBJ2-3; CDR3 DNA: TGTGCCTGGAGTGGACAATTAGCGGGAGCGTCATATACGCAGTATTTT; CDR3 protein: CAWSGQLAGASYTQYF
D gene: TRBD1; clone size: -; V gene: TRBV28; J gene: TRBJ2-3; CDR3 DNA: TGTGCCAGCAGTTTATCAGGGGGTAGCACAGATACGCAGTATTTT; CDR3 protein: CASSLSGGSTDTQYF
D gene: -; clone size: -; V gene: TRBV6-5; J gene: TRBJ1-5; CDR3 DNA: TGTGCCAGCAGTTCCTCAGACGGGCAGCCCCAGCATTTT; CDR3 protein: CASSSSDGQPQHF
D gene: TRBD1; clone size: -; V gene: TRBV3-1/TRBV3-2; J gene: TRBJ1-1; CDR3 DNA: TGTGCCAGCAGCCGAACCGGGACAGGGGTGGGCACTGAAGCTTTCTTT; CDR3 protein: CASSRTGTGVGTEAFF
D gene: -; clone size: few; V gene: TRBV3-1/TRBV3-2; J gene: TRBJ2-3; CDR3 DNA: TGTGCCAGCAGCCAAGCTGCGGGTTATAGCACAGATACGCAGTATTTT; CDR3 protein: CASSQAAGYSTDTQYF
D gene: -; clone size: -; V gene: TRBV30; J gene: TRBJ1-1; CDR3 DNA: TGTGCCTGGAGGAAGCAAGCGAACACTGAAGCTTTCTTT; CDR3 protein: CAWRKQANTEAFF
D gene: TRBD1; clone size: -; V gene: TRBV18; J gene: TRBJ1-6; CDR3 DNA: TGTGCCAGCAGACAGGGAAGGGATTCACCCCTCCACTTT; CDR3 protein: CASRQGRDSPLHF
D gene: -; clone size: -; V gene: TRBV7-9; J gene: TRBJ1-4; CDR3 DNA: TGTGCCAGCAGCTCGACAGGAGGTAATGAAAAACTGTTTTTT; CDR3 protein: CASSSTGGNEKLFF
D gene: -; clone size: once; V gene: TRBV18; J gene: TRBJ2-3; CDR3 DNA: TGTGCCAGCTCACCAAGGAGGGAGGCAGATACGCAGTATTTT; CDR3 protein: CASSPRREADTQYF
D gene: -; clone size: -; V gene: TRBV3-1/TRBV3-2; J gene: TRBJ1-2; CDR3 DNA: TGTGCCAGCAGCTCAGGGTTCGGCTACACCTTC; CDR3 protein: CASSSGFGYTF
D gene: -; clone size: -; V gene: TRBV12-5; J gene: TRBJ2-5; CDR3 DNA: TGTGCTAGTGCCTCGCGGCACCAAGAGACCCAGTACTTC; CDR3 protein: CASASRHQETQYF
D gene: TRBD1; clone size: -; V gene: TRBV28; J gene: TRBJ2-7; CDR3 DNA: TGTGCCACTAGGACAGGGGGACACGAGCAGTACTTC; CDR3 protein: CATRTGGHEQYF
D gene: -; clone size: -; V gene: TRBV28; J gene: TRBJ1-5; CDR3 DNA: TGTGCCAGCAGTTTGGGGGGAGCGCAGCCCCAGCATTTT; CDR3 protein: CASSLGGAQPQHF
D gene: TRBD2; clone size: -; V gene: TRBV4-2; J gene: TRBJ2-3; CDR3 DNA: TGTGCCAGCAGCCAAGTGAGCGGGAGGGCCCCTAGCACAGATACGCAGTATTTT; CDR3 protein: CASSQVSGRAPSTDTQYF
D gene: TRBD2; clone size: once; V gene: TRBV5-1; J gene: TRBJ2-1; CDR3 DNA: TGCGCCAGCAGCCCGGCCGGGACTAGTAGGGGTGGCGATGAGCAGTTCTTC; CDR3 protein: CASSPAGTSRGGDEQFF
D gene: -; clone size: -; V gene: TRBV6-5; J gene: TRBJ1-2; CDR3 DNA: TGTGCCACTCCTCAGGGGCAAAACGTGGATGGCTACACCTTC; CDR3 protein: CATPQGQNVDGYTF
D gene: TRBD2; clone size: -; V gene: TRBV4-2; J gene: TRBJ2-1; CDR3 DNA: TGTGCCAGCAGCCAAAATGGGGCGGGAGGGTTGAGCTCCTACAATGAGCAGTTCTTC; CDR3 protein: CASSQNGAGGLSSYNEQFF
D gene: TRBD2; clone size: -; V gene: TRBV3-1/TRBV3-2; J gene: TRBJ2-5; CDR3 DNA: TGTGCCAGCAGCCCAGGGACTAGCGGGACTCAGTACTTC; CDR3 protein: CASSPGTSGTQYF
D gene: -; clone size: -; V gene: TRBV2; J gene: TRBJ2-1; CDR3 DNA: TGTGCCAGCAGTGAAGCGCGTGTTAATGAGCAGTTCTTC; CDR3 protein: CASSEARVNEQFF
D gene: TRBD2; clone size: -; V gene: TRBV7-2; J gene: TRBJ2-2; CDR3 DNA: TGTGCCAGCAGCCTTAGAATAGCGGGAGACACCGGGGAGCTGTTTTTT; CDR3 protein: CASSLRIAGDTGELFF
D gene: TRBD2; clone size: -; V gene: TRBV10-2; J gene: TRBJ2-7; CDR3 DNA: TGCGCCAGCAGACAGGGTAGCGGGAGATCCTACGAGCAGTACTTC; CDR3 protein: CASRQGSGRSYEQYF
D gene: TRBD2; clone size: -; V gene: TRBV5-1; J gene: TRBJ2-1; CDR3 DNA: TGCGCCAGCAGCTTGCAGCGGGGTAACAATGAGCAGTTCTTC; CDR3 protein: CASSLQRGNNEQFF
D gene: TRBD2; clone size: -; V gene: TRBV28; J gene: TRBJ2-3; CDR3 DNA: TGTGCCAGCAGTCCTAGCGGGAGGACAGATACGCAGTATTTT; CDR3 protein: CASSPSGRTDTQYF
D gene: TRBD1; clone size: once; V gene: TRBV5-4; J gene: TRBJ2-5; CDR3 DNA: TGTGCCAGCAGCTTGGCCGGGACAGGGTCACAAGAGACCCAGTACTTC; CDR3 protein: CASSLAGTGSQETQYF